The entry below describes one T cell receptor beta chain. Its antigen is still unknown. The trim removed 3 bases at V and 6 bases at J, leaving 5 bases unmatched. This CDR3 comprises 17 residues. Germline V lookup: CDR1 ENHRY, CDR2 SYGVKD. A J-beta primer mix and a sample-barcoded 5' primer were used in a second PCR of about 7 to 12 cycles. Each TCR beta cDNA got a 12-nucleotide random molecular identifier. TCRdb called the 5' RACE reads again in MiXCR, with one record for every CDR3 protein. The repertoire holds hundreds of thousands of distinct CDR3 sequences, with roughly three fifths as singletons. These data belong to a study of blood T cells in healthy people across ages. Whenever a sample was processed, at least 7 million PBMCs were isolated. Study-wide findings and caveats: Getting older went along with TCR beta diversity per million T cells dropping roughly linearly. Diversity was higher, and naive CD4+ cells more numerous, in long-lived donors than in aged donors.

The TCR sequence derives from a man aged 35-49 years in good health. The sequencing input was blood. This chain connects TRBV10-3 to TRBJ2-4; 16 nucleotides agree with TRBD2. CDR3 in DNA: TGTGCCATCAGTGAACCGGGACTAGCGGGAGGGAGAAACATTCAGTACTTC. Amino acid sequence: CAISEPGLAGGRNIQYF.